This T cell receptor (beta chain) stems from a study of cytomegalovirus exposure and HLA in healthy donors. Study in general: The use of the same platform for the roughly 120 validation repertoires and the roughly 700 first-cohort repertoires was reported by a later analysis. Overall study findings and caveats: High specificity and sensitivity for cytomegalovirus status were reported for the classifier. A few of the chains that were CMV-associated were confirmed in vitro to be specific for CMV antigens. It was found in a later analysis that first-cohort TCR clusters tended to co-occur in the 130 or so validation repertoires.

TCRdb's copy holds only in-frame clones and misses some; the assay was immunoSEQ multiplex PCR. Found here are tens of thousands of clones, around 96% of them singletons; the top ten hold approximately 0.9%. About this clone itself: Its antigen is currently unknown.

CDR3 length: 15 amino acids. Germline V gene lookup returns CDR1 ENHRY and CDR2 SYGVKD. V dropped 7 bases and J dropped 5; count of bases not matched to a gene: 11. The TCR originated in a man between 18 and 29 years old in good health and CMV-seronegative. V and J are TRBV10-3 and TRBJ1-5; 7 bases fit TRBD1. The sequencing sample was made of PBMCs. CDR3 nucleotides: TGTGCCATCAAACCTGACAGGGCTGGCGATCAGCCCCAGCATTTT. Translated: CAIKPDRAGDQPQHF.